Below are 27 T cell receptor beta chains sequenced from a single sample in a study of read filtering for tumor transcriptome and immune sequencing. Molecular barcoded adaptors covering alpha/delta and beta/gamma chains were used on approximately 440 ng RNA. Via MiXCR, TCRdb re-called the reads, giving one row per CDR3 protein. The sample lists roughly 130,000 distinct CDR3 sequences, approximately 12% occurring once. The sequenced sample was a population of CD138-negative cells sorted from bone marrow. The origin of the receptors is a donor aged 40 or older with multiple myeloma.

Turning to this clonotype: One end of the junction does not line up with germline, which may come from a read error. The V call is TRBV7-9, the J call TRBJ1-1; D perhaps matches TRBD1 (5 bases). The germline gives CDR1 SEHNR, CDR2 FQNEAQ (reference sequence). CDR3 size: 16 residues. CDR3 coding DNA: TGTGCCAGCGGCTTCAACCCCATGAGAGGGGACACTGAAGCTTTCTTT. Its translation is CASGFNPMRGDTEAFF.

The CDR3 reads CASSFSGASGGYHAGELFF. In DNA form, the CDR3 reads TGTGCCAGCAGCTTTTCGGGCGCGAGCGGGGGTTACCATGCCGGGGAGCTGTTTTTT. The chain employs TRBV21-1 and TRBJ2-2; the table's D call, TRBD1, has no DNA check behind it. TRBV21-1 counts as a pseudogene. The length of the CDR3 is 19 residues.

This clonotype was counted many times. This chain joins TRBV3-1 and TRBJ2-3; tentatively, D is TRBD1 (6 bases). This CDR3 spans 14 amino acids. V dropped 6 bases and J dropped 3 bases, with 13 bases sitting between them. Germline assignment: CDR1 LGHDT and CDR2 YNNKEL (reference sequence). The CDR3 is CASSWGLETDTQYF. CDR3 nucleotides: TGTGCCAGCAGTTGGGGGCTTGAGACAGATACGCAGTATTTT.

This clonotype was counted ten times or more. This sequence joins TRBV7-9 and TRBJ2-5; TRBD2 is a possible D gene (7 bases). Per the germline V gene, CDR1 is SEHNR and CDR2 is FQNEAQ (reference sequence). The CDR3 is 15 amino acids. V was trimmed by 5 bases and J by 5 bases, leaving 18 bases between them. The CDR3 DNA sequence: TGTGCCAGCAGCCCCGCGTGGGGGGGCGCGGAGACCCAGTACTTC. Translating it yields CASSPAWGGAETQYF.

This clonotype was observed many times. The chain joins TRBV7-6 to TRBJ2-3; 12 positions agree with TRBD2. V dropped 5 bases and J dropped 6; count of bases not matched to a gene: 9. There are 16 residues in the CDR3. CDR1 is SGHVS and CDR2 is FNYEAQ in the germline V gene. CDR3 protein: CASSPGLAGPYDTQYF. For the CDR3, the DNA is TGTGCCAGCAGCCCTGGACTAGCGGGGCCCTACGATACGCAGTATTTT.

This clonotype was seen many times. The V and J genes are TRBV28 and TRBJ2-7, with TRBD1 matching over 10 bases. V lost 6 bases to trimming and J lost 0 bases; unmatched junction nucleotides: 5. The CDR3 spans 15 residues. CDR1 and CDR2 from the germline V gene are MDHEN and SYDVKM. CDR3: CASSLTGGRSYEQYF. CDR3 coding DNA: TGTGCCAGCAGCCTGACAGGGGGCCGCTCCTACGAGCAGTACTTC.

This clonotype occurred many times. The CDR3 loop is CASTFPAGVSEQFF. CDR3 DNA sequence: TGTGCCAGCACATTCCCCGCGGGAGTTAGTGAGCAGTTCTTC. V and J are TRBV7-8 and TRBJ2-1; 7 bases are a match to TRBD2. Germline loops: CDR1 SGHVS, CDR2 FQNEAQ. The ends lost 7 bases at V and 9 bases at J; junction bases unmatched: 12. The CDR3 is 14 residues long.

In its sample, this clonotype was seen a few times. A much larger clone lies one base from this, so it may be a read error. The chain uses TRBV7-9 and TRBJ2-1; D not certain. Looked up from germline, CDR1 is SEHNR and CDR2 is FQNEAQ (reference sequence). The ends were cut back, 4 bases at V and 5 bases at J, with 12 bases in the middle. The CDR3 length is 14 residues. The CDR3 DNA reads as TGTGCCAGCAGCTCATACGCCACCGACAATGAGCAGTTCTTC. Translating gives CASSSYATDNEQFF.

This clonotype was recorded many times. The chain joins TRBV7-2 to TRBJ2-7, with D possibly being TRBD1 (6 bases). The CDR3 spans 14 residues. The germline V gene encodes CDR1 SGHTA and CDR2 FQGNSA. The V and J ends lost 2 bases and 0 bases respectively, with 8 bases between them. This CDR3 is CASSLTTGSYEQYF. For the CDR3, the DNA is TGTGCCAGCAGCTTAACGACAGGCTCCTACGAGCAGTACTTC.

This clonotype came up many times. The chain links TRBV7-3 to TRBJ1-4, with D maybe TRBD1 (5 bases). This CDR3 region has 15 residues. Between the trimmed V and J ends, which lost 2 bases and 0 bases, there was a span of 7 bases. Germline CDR1 and CDR2: SGHTA and FQGTGA. Written as DNA, the CDR3 is TGTGCCAGCAGCTTATCCAGGGCAACTAATGAAAAACTGTTTTTT. Its translation is CASSLSRATNEKLFF.

This clonotype was picked up many times. The rearrangement joins TRBV12-3 or TRBV12-4 to TRBJ2-4; TRBD2 is a possible D gene (6 bases). Trimming removed 4 bases at V and 7 bases at J, with 14 bases between. The CDR3 contains 14 residues. The CDR3 DNA is TGTGCCAGCAGTTCAACCGGAGGGCCGAACATTCAGTACTTC. This codes for CASSSTGGPNIQYF.

This clonotype showed up many times. The chain employs TRBV9 and TRBJ1-4; a possible D gene is TRBD1 (5 bases). Trimming removed 0 bases at V and 8 bases at J, with 14 bases between. Germline CDR1 is SGDLS and CDR2 is YYNGEE. This CDR3 has 15 residues. The CDR3 sequence: CASSVDEGVGEKLFF. The CDR3 DNA sequence: TGTGCCAGCAGCGTAGATGAAGGGGTGGGGGAAAAACTGTTTTTT. Together with reference TRBV9 and TRBJ1-4, the CDR3 gives the full variable domain: DSGVTQTPKHLITATGQRVTLRCSPRSGDLSVYWYQQSLDQGLQFLIQYYNGEERAKGNILERFSAQQFPDLHSELNLSSLELGDSALYFCASSVDEGVGEKLFFGSGTQLSVL.

This clonotype was detected many times. V usage is TRBV12-3 or TRBV12-4 and J usage is TRBJ1-4; 7 positions agree with TRBD1. This CDR3 is built from 15 residues. V lost 6 bases to trimming and J lost 7 bases; unmatched junction nucleotides: 11. The CDR3 bases are TGTGCCAGCAGCCGTACGGCAGGGGGTGGTGAAAAACTGTTTTTT. Amino acids: CASSRTAGGGEKLFF.

This clonotype was seen a single time. A much larger clone lies one base from this, so it may be a read error. The chain has TRBV18 and TRBJ1-1; D not resolved. Per germline, CDR1 KGHSH and CDR2 LQKENI. The CDR3 sequence is 13 residues long. CDR3 sequence: CASSSPLNTEAFF. CDR3 bases: TGTGCCAGCTCATCACCGTTGAACACTGAAGCTTTCTTT.

This clonotype was seen repeatedly, ten times or more. The chain employs TRBV2 and TRBJ2-2; a weak D match, TRBD1 (6 bases). Between the trimmed V and J ends, which lost 6 bases and 2 bases, there was a span of 7 bases. CDR3 length: 13 residues. The germline V gene has CDR1 SNHLY and CDR2 FYNNEI. DNA of the CDR3: TGTGCCAGCAGAGGGACAAACACCGGGGAGCTGTTTTTT. This sequence encodes CASRGTNTGELFF.

This clonotype has just a few counts. Germline is not matched at one junction end, which may reflect a read error. The chain is built from TRBV20-1 and TRBJ2-3, with a possible D match to TRBD2 (6 bases). The CDR3 covers 14 residues. Germline V lookup: CDR1 DFQATT, CDR2 SNEGSKA (reference sequence). CDR3: CSVRAGPITDTQFF. The CDR3, as DNA: TGCAGTGTTAGGGCGGGACCGATCACAGATACGCAGTTTTTT.

This clonotype was seen ten or more times. This chain joins TRBV7-9 and TRBJ2-5; the match to TRBD2 covers 7 bases. The CDR3 consists of 17 residues. In germline, CDR1 is SEHNR, CDR2 FQNEAQ (reference sequence). With 5 bases clipped from V and 3 bases from J, the junction kept 15 bases outside the gene matches. The CDR3 spells CASSVRGSLLFKETQYF. The CDR3 nucleotides are TGTGCCAGCAGCGTTCGCGGGAGTCTCCTTTTCAAAGAGACCCAGTACTTC.

This clonotype was detected many times. The rearrangement uses TRBV19 and TRBJ2-1, with unresolved D. Per germline, CDR1 LNHDA and CDR2 SQIVND (reference sequence). The V end lost 1 base, the J end lost 5 bases, and 9 bases lay between the germline ends. CDR3 length: 14 residues. CDR3 bases: TGTGCCAGTAGTATAGGGGGAATCAACAATGAGCAGTTCTTC. It is translated as CASSIGGINNEQFF.

This clonotype occurred many times. The J gene is TRBJ2-5, the V gene TRBV29-1, with D hard to call. CDR1 is SQVTM, CDR2 ANQGSEA, per germline. Trimming left V 7 bases short and J 3 bases short, with 12 bases between. This CDR3 contains 12 residues. As DNA, the CDR3 is TGCAGCGGGGCATTCCGGGAAGAGACCCAGTACTTC. Residues: CSGAFREETQYF.

Comments on this clonotype: It may be a read error: a sequence one base away is much more abundant. The rearrangement joins TRBV12-3 or TRBV12-4 to TRBJ1-5; D not resolved. The CDR3 is 14 residues long. V lost 5 bases to trimming and J lost 2 bases, with 10 bases between them. In DNA form, the CDR3 reads TGTGCCAGCAGTACTCGGATTTGCAATCAGCCCCAGCATTTT. It specifies CASSTRICNQPQHF.

This clonotype was counted many times. The chain employs TRBV7-9 and TRBJ2-1; 8 bases match TRBD2. The CDR3 covers 14 residues. From germline, CDR1 is SEHNR and CDR2 FQNEAQ (reference sequence). Unmatched junction bases numbered 5, after V lost 4 bases and J lost 6 bases. CDR3 DNA: TGTGCCAGCAGCTCCCGCGGGACTAGCAATGAGCAGTTCTTC. As protein: CASSSRGTSNEQFF.

This clonotype was picked up a small number of times. The chain couples TRBV7-8 to TRBJ1-4, with unresolved D. Germline V gene data show CDR1 as SGHVS and CDR2 as FQNEAQ. V was shortened by 3 bases and J by 2 bases, with 7 bases between the two germline ends. The CDR3 loop spans 14 amino acids. DNA for the CDR3: TGTGCCAGCAGCTTCATTGAGACTAATGAAAAACTGTTTTTT. This gives the protein CASSFIETNEKLFF.

This clonotype was picked up many times. The CDR3 is CASRDLTLYEQYF. The CDR3 DNA is TGTGCCAGCAGAGACTTAACCCTCTACGAGCAGTACTTC. This chain links TRBV27 with TRBJ2-7; D remains ambiguous. Germline assignment: CDR1 MNHEY and CDR2 SMNVEV (reference sequence). The CDR3 length is 13 residues. V was trimmed by 6 bases and J by 3 bases, leaving 12 bases between them.

This clonotype appeared many times. This chain links TRBV12-3 or TRBV12-4 with TRBJ2-3, with 9 positions matching TRBD2. V shed 7 bases, J shed 2 bases, and the junction held 10 bases outside the gene matches. The CDR3 runs to 16 residues. CDR3 nucleotide sequence: TGTGCCAGCACTCCTTTAGCGGGGGCAGACACAGATACGCAGTATTTT. This codes for CASTPLAGADTDTQYF.

In its sample, this clonotype was seen many times. The chain carries TRBV20-1 and TRBJ2-7, with 7 bases lining up with TRBD2. The V gene end was trimmed by 6 bases and the J gene end by 2 bases; junction bases not matched to a gene: 10. The V gene's germline CDR1 is DFQATT and CDR2 SNEGSKA (reference sequence). The CDR3 runs 14 residues. CDR3 region: CSATQRGGTYEQYF. The CDR3 DNA follows: TGCAGTGCGACTCAGCGGGGCGGGACCTACGAGCAGTACTTC.

The chain links TRBV11-2 to TRBJ2-7; no clear D gene. The CDR3 is 12 amino acids. The germline V gene has CDR1 SGHAT and CDR2 FQNNGV. V was trimmed by 4 bases and J by 6 bases, leaving 10 bases between them. The CDR3 nucleotides read TGTGCCAGCAGCTCACCCTCTCGCGAGCAGTACTTC. Translation: CASSSPSREQYF.

Ten or more counts support this clonotype. CDR3 amino acids: CAWSIQGAGELFF. Written as DNA, the CDR3 is TGTGCCTGGAGTATACAGGGAGCCGGGGAGCTGTTTTTT. This chain connects TRBV30 to TRBJ2-2, with D possibly being TRBD1 (6 bases). V was pared by 2 bases and J by 6 bases, with 10 bases between. The CDR3 runs to 13 residues. Germline CDR1 GTSNPN, CDR2 SVGIG (reference sequence).